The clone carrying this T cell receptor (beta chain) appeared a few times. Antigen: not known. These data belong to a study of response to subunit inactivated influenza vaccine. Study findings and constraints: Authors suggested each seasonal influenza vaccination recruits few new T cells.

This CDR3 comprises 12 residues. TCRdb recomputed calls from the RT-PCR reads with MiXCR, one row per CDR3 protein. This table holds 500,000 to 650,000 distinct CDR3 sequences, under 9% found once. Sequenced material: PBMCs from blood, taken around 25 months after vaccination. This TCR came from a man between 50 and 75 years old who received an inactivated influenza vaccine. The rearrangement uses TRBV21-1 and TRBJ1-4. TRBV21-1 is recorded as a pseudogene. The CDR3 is CASSKGREKLFF. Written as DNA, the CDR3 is TGTGCCAGCAGCAAAGGAAGGGAAAAACTGTTTTTT.